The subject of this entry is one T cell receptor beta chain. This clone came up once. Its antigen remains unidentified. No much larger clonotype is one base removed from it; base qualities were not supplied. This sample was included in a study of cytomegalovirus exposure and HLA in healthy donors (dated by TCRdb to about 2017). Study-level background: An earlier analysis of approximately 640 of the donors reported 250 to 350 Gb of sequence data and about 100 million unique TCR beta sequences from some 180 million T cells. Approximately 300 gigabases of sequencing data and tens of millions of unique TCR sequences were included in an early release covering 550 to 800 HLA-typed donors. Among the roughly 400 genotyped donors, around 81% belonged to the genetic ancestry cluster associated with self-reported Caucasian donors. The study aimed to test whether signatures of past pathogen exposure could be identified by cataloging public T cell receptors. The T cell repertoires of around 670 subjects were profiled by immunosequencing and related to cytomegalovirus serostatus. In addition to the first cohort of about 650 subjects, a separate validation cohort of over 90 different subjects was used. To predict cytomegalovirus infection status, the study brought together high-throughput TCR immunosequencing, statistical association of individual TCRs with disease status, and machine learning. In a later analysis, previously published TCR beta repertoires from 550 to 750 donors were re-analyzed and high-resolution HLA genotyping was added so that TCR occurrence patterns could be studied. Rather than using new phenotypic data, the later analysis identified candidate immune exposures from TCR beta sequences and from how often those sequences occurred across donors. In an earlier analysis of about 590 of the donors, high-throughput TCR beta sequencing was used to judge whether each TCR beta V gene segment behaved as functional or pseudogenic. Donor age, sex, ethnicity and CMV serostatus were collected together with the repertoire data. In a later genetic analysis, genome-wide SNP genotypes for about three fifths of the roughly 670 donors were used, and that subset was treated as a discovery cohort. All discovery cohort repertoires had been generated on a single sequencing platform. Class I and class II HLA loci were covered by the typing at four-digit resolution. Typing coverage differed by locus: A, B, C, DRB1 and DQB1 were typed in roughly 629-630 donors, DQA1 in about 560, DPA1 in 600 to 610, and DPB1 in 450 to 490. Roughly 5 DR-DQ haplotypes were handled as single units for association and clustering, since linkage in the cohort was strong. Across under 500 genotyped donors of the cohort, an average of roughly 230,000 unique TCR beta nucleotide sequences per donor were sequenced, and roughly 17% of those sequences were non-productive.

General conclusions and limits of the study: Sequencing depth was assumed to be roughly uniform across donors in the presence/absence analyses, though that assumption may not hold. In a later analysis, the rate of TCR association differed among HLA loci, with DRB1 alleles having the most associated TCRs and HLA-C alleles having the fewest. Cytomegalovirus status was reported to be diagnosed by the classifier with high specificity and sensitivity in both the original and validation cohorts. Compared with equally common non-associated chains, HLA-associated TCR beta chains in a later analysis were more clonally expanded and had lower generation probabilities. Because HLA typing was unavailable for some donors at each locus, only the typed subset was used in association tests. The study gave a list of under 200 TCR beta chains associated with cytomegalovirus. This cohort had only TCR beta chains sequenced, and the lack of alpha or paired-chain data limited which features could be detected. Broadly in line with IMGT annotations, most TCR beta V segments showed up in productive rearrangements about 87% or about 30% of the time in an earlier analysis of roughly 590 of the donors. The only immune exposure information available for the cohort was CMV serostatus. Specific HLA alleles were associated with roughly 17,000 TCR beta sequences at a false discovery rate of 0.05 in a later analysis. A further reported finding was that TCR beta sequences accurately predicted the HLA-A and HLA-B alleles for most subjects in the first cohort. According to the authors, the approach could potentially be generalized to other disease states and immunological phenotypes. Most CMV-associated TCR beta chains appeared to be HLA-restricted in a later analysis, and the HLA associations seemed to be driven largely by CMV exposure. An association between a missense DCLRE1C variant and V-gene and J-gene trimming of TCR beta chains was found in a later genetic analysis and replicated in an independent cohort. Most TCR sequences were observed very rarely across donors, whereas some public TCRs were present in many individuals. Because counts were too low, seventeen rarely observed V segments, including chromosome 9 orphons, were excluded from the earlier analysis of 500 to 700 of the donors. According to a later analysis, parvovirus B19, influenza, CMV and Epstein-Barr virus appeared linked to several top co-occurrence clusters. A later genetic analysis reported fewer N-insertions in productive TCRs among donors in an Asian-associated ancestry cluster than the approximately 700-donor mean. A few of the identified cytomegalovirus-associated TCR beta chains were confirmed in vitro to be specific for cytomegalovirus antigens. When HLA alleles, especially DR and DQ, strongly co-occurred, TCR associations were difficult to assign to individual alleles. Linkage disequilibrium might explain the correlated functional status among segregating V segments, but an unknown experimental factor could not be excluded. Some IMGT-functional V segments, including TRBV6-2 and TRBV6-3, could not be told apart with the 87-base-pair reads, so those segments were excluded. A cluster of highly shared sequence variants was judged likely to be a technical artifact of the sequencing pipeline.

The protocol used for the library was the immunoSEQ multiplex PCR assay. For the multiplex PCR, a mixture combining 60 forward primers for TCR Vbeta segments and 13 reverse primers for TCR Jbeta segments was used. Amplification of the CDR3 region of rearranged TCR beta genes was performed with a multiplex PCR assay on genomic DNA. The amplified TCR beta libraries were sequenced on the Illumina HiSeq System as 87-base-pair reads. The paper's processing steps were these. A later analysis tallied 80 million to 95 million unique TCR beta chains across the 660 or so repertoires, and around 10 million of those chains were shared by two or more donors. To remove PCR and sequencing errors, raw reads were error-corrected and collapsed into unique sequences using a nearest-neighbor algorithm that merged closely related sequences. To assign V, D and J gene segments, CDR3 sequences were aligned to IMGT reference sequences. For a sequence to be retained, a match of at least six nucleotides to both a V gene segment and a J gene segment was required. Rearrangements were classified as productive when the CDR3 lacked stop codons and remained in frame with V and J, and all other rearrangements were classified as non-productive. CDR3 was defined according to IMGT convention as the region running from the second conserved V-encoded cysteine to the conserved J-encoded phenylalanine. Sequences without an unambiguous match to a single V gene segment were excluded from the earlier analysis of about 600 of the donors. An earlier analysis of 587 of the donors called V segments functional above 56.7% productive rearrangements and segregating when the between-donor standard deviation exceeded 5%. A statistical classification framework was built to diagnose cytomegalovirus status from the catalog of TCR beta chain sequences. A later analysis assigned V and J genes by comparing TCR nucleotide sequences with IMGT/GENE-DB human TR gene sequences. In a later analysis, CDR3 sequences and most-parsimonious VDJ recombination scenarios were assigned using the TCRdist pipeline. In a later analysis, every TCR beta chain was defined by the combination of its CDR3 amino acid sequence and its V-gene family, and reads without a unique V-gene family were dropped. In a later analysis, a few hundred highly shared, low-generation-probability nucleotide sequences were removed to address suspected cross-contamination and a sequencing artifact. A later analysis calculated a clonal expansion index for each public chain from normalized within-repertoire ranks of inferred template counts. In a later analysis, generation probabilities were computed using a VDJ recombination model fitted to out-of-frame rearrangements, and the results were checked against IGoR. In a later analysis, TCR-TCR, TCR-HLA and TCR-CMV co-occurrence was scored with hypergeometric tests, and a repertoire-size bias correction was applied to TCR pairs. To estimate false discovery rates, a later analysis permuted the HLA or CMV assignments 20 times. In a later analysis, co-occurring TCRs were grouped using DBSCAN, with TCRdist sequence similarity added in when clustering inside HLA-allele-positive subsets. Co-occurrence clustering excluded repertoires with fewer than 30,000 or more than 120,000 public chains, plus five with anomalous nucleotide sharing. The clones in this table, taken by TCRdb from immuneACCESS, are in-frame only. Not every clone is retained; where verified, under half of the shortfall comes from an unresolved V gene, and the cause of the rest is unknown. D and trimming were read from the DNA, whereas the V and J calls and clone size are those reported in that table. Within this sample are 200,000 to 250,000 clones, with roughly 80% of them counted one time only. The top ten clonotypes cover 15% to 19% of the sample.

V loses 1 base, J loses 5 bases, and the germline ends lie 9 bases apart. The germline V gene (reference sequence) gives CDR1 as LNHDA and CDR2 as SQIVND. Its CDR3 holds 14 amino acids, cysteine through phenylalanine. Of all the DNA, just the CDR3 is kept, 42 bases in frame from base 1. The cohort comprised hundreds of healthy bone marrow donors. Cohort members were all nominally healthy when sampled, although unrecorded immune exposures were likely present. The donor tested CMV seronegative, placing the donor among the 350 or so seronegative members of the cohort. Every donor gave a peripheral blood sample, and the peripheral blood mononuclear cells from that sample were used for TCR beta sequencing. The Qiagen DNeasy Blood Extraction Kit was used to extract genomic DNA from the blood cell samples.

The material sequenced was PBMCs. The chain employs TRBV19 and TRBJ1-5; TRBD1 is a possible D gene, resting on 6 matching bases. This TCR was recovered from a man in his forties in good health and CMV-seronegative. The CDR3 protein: CASSIVGGYQPQHF. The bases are TGTGCCAGTAGTATAGTTGGGGGCTATCAGCCCCAGCATTTT. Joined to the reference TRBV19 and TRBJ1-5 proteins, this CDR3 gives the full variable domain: DGGITQSPKYLFRKEGQNVTLSCEQNLNHDAMYWYRQDPGQGLRLIYYSQIVNDFQKGDIAEGYSVSREKKESFPLTVTSAQKNPTAFYLCASSIVGGYQPQHFGDGTRLSIL.